Listed below are T cell receptor beta chains from one sample, sequenced in a study of blood T cell repertoires in COVID-19. Clones were read by immunoSEQ multiplex PCR, and TCRdb kept only the in-frame ones, dropping some. The table shows about 240,000 clones, with around 88% occurring only once. Sequencing was done on a sample of PBMCs or T cells enriched from blood (not recorded which). The source is a man aged 40-49 years who had recovered from COVID-19. CDR3s include the opening cysteine and the closing phenylalanine or tryptophan. The D gene is left open where the match is weak. Size values are once, few and many counts, or a class for expanded clones, and some rows have none.

TRBV7-8	-	TRBJ1-3	-	TGTGCCAGCAGCTTAGAGGGAGGGGAGGGCACCATATATTTT	CASSLEGGEGTIYF
TRBV11-2	-	TRBJ1-1	-	TGTGCCAGCAGCTTAGATCGGACTAACCCTGAAGCTTTCTTT	CASSLDRTNPEAFF
TRBV12-3/TRBV12-4	-	TRBJ2-7	-	TGTGCCAGCAGTTTAGAGGCGGGCTACGAGCAGTACTTC	CASSLEAGYEQYF
TRBV2	-	TRBJ1-4	once	TGTGCCAGCAGTGAATGGGGGGGTAATGAAAAACTGTTTTTT	CASSEWGGNEKLFF
TRBV11-2	TRBD2	TRBJ2-1	-	TGTGCCAGCAGCTTAGTTTCCGGGGGGGCCTATGAGCAGTTCTTC	CASSLVSGGAYEQFF
TRBV18	-	TRBJ1-5	-	TGTGCCAGCTCACAGCGACAGGACGATCAGCCCCAGCATTTT	CASSQRQDDQPQHF
TRBV6-2/TRBV6-3	-	TRBJ2-7	-	TGTGCCAGCAGTTACGGTTTCGGAGACTACGAGCAGTACTTC	CASSYGFGDYEQYF
TRBV19	-	TRBJ1-4	-	TGTGCCAGTAGTCCAGGGCCAACTAATGAAAAACTGTTTTTT	CASSPGPTNEKLFF
TRBV6-5	-	TRBJ1-2	-	TGTGCCAGCAGTTTCTCCAGGACAGCAAACTATGGCTACACCTTC	CASSFSRTANYGYTF
TRBV7-2	TRBD2	TRBJ2-1	-	TGTGCCAGCAGCAGGGGACTAGCTTGGGATGAGCAGTTCTTC	CASSRGLAWDEQFF
TRBV2	TRBD2	TRBJ2-7	-	TGTGCCAGCACCTCTATGACTAGCGGGTCCAGCTCCTACGAGCAGTACTTC	CASTSMTSGSSSYEQYF
TRBV7-8	TRBD1	TRBJ1-1	once	TGTGCCAGCAGCTTAGGGGACAGGGAATACCCCACTGAAGCTTTCTTT	CASSLGDREYPTEAFF
TRBV19	-	TRBJ2-5	-	TGTGCCAGTAAAGATAGGACTTCCCAAGAGACCCAGTACTTC	CASKDRTSQETQYF
TRBV6-5	-	TRBJ1-1	-	TGTGCCAGCAGTTACTCCGGACAGCCCGAAGCTTTCTTT	CASSYSGQPEAFF
TRBV18	-	TRBJ1-2	-	TGTGCCAGCTCAGAGACAGAGTCTAACTATGGCTACACCTTC	CASSETESNYGYTF
TRBV28	TRBD2	TRBJ2-7	-	TGTGCCAGCAGTTTACCCCCAACTAGCGGCTACGAGCAGTACTTC	CASSLPPTSGYEQYF
TRBV7-8	TRBD1	TRBJ1-3	-	TGTGCCAGCAGCTTAGGGGGACAGAGCGCTGGAAACACCATATATTTT	CASSLGGQSAGNTIYF
TRBV6-2/TRBV6-3	-	TRBJ2-2	-	TGTGCCAGCAGTTACTTGGCCATCACCGGGGAGCTGTTTTTT	CASSYLAITGELFF
TRBV18	-	TRBJ2-1	once	TGTGCCAGCTCACCAGGGGGCGGTTACAATGAGCAGTTCTTC	CASSPGGGYNEQFF
TRBV10-3	TRBD1	TRBJ1-1	once	TGTGCCATCAGGTTACAGGGGGACACTGAAGCTTTCTTT	CAIRLQGDTEAFF
TRBV28	-	TRBJ1-1	-	TGTGCCAGCAGTTTATACCGGGAAAGGGTGAACACTGAAGCTTTCTTT	CASSLYRERVNTEAFF
TRBV5-1	-	TRBJ2-5	-	TGCGCCAGCAGCTTGGTATCGACTGAAGAGACCCAGTACTTC	CASSLVSTEETQYF
TRBV9	TRBD2	TRBJ2-3	-	TGTGCCAGCAGCTCCGGGACTAGCGGTCCGTTCACAGATACGCAGTATTTT	CASSSGTSGPFTDTQYF
TRBV7-8	TRBD2	TRBJ2-7	many	TGTGCCAGCAGCCGACTAGCGGGGGGGACCTACGAGCAGTACTTC	CASSRLAGGTYEQYF
TRBV2	-	TRBJ2-3	-	TGTGCCAGCAGGGCCCTTGAAGCGGCGGATACGCAGTATTTT	CASRALEAADTQYF
TRBV18	-	TRBJ2-3	-	TGTGCCAGCTCACCAGGGGACAACACAGATACGCAGTATTTT	CASSPGDNTDTQYF
TRBV11-2	TRBD1	TRBJ2-4	-	TGTGCCAGCAGCCGCATGGGGGCAGGGGGAGCCAAAAACATTCAGTACTTC	CASSRMGAGGAKNIQYF
TRBV18	TRBD1	TRBJ1-1	-	TGTGCCAGCTCAGGGGGACAGGGGGCGAACACTGAAGCTTTCTTT	CASSGGQGANTEAFF
TRBV7-8	TRBD2	TRBJ2-2	few	TGTGCCAGCAGCAGACTAGCGGGAGGGCGGACCGGGGAGCTGTTTTTT	CASSRLAGGRTGELFF
TRBV6-5	TRBD1	TRBJ1-4	-	TGTGCCAGCAGTTACTCGACAGGGCCAACTAATGAAAAACTGTTTTTT	CASSYSTGPTNEKLFF
TRBV29-1	TRBD2	TRBJ2-1	-	TGCAGCGTTGACACTAGCGGATACTACAATGAGCAGTTCTTC	CSVDTSGYYNEQFF
TRBV7-2	-	TRBJ2-7	-	TGTGCCAGCAGCTCCAATCTAGGGCAGTACTTC	CASSSNLGQYF
TRBV3-1/TRBV3-2	TRBD1	TRBJ1-2	-	TGTGCCAGCACGCCCACTGGGGGACAGGGAAGAGGCTACACCTTC	CASTPTGGQGRGYTF
TRBV7-3	TRBD1	TRBJ1-1	-	TGTGCCAGCAGCTTGGTTCGGGACAGAGAAGCTTTCTTT	CASSLVRDREAFF
TRBV11-3	TRBD1	TRBJ2-3	-	TGTGCCAGCAGCTTAGAAAGGGGGCGGACAGATACGCAGTATTTT	CASSLERGRTDTQYF
TRBV5-1	-	TRBJ2-7	once	TGCGCCAGCAGCCTACAGGAGGGCGTCTACGAGCAGTACTTC	CASSLQEGVYEQYF
TRBV4-1	-	TRBJ2-1	-	TGCGCCAGCAGCCAGGAGGGGGGGAACAATGAGCAGTTCTTC	CASSQEGGNNEQFF
TRBV27	-	TRBJ1-1	-	TGTGCCAGCAGTTTTGCGGGCGAGAACACTGAAGCTTTCTTT	CASSFAGENTEAFF
TRBV18	-	TRBJ1-3	-	TGTGCCAGCTCACCACCACAGGGACGAAGCTCTGGAAACACCATATATTTT	CASSPPQGRSSGNTIYF
TRBV11-2	TRBD2	TRBJ2-2	-	TGTGCCAGCAGCAAACTAGCGGGAGACACCGGGGAGCTGTTTTTT	CASSKLAGDTGELFF
TRBV19	-	TRBJ1-5	-	TGTGCCAGTAGCGTAATGGTAGCAATCAGTTATCGGCCCCAGCATTTT	CASSVMVAISYRPQHF
TRBV7-2	TRBD1	TRBJ1-6	-	TGTGCCAGCAGCCATGCCGGGACAGGGGTTTCACCCCTCCACTTT	CASSHAGTGVSPLHF
TRBV19	TRBD1	TRBJ2-7	once	TGTGCCAGTAGTATCTCTGGACAGGGGTTAAACGAGCAGTACTTC	CASSISGQGLNEQYF
TRBV18	-	TRBJ1-4	-	TGTGCCAGCTCACGACAGATTAATGAAAAACTGTTTTTT	CASSRQINEKLFF
TRBV5-4	TRBD1	TRBJ2-7	once	TGTGCCAGCAGCGTGGACAGGGGAACCTACGAGCAGTACTTC	CASSVDRGTYEQYF
TRBV3-1/TRBV3-2	-	TRBJ1-1	few	TGTGCCAGCAGCCGGACAGAAAACACTGAAGCTTTCTTT	CASSRTENTEAFF
TRBV5-4	-	TRBJ1-3	-	TGTGCCAGCAGCCGCGGGATGGGGGTTGGAAACACCATATATTTT	CASSRGMGVGNTIYF
TRBV7-2	-	TRBJ1-1	-	TGTGCCAGCAGCGTAAATATAGTTATGAACACTGAAGCTTTCTTT	CASSVNIVMNTEAFF
TRBV2	-	TRBJ1-5	-	TGTGCCAGCAGTGGGTTCGGGGGGAGCAATCAGCCCCAGCATTTT	CASSGFGGSNQPQHF
TRBV5-1	-	TRBJ2-2	-	TGCGCCAGCAGCTTAGGGAGTACCGGGGAGCTGTTTTTT	CASSLGSTGELFF